A selection of T cell receptor beta chains follows, all from one sample in a study of cytomegalovirus exposure and HLA in healthy donors. Profiling relied on immunoSEQ multiplex PCR, and the TCRdb table lists in-frame clones only, not all of them. The repertoire holds about 59,000 clones, with around 83% as singletons. Sequencing used PBMCs. All receptors come from a human donor in good health. Each CDR3 is given with its conserved first and last residue. D genes are given only for firm matches. Clone size, where shown, is once, few, many, or a class for clones that have expanded.

v_gene: TRBV5-5; d_gene: .; j_gene: TRBJ1-1; abundance: .; CDR3nt: TGTGCCAGCAGCTTGGATAGCGCTGAAGCTTTCTTT; CDR3aa: CASSLDSAEAFF
v_gene: TRBV29-1; d_gene: .; j_gene: TRBJ2-5; abundance: .; CDR3nt: TGCAGCGTTGTGGGCAGGGACAACCCAGAGACCCAGTACTTC; CDR3aa: CSVVGRDNPETQYF
v_gene: TRBV7-9; d_gene: TRBD1; j_gene: TRBJ2-7; abundance: .; CDR3nt: TGTGCCAGCAGCCCACTCCTGGACAGGGCCTCCTACGAGCAGTACTTC; CDR3aa: CASSPLLDRASYEQYF
v_gene: TRBV6-1; d_gene: TRBD1; j_gene: TRBJ1-2; abundance: .; CDR3nt: TGTGCCAGCAGCGAGCAGGGGGTCTATGGCTACACCTTC; CDR3aa: CASSEQGVYGYTF
v_gene: TRBV10-1; d_gene: TRBD1; j_gene: TRBJ2-4; abundance: .; CDR3nt: TGCGCCAGCAGTCCGGGACAGGGAACAAACATTCAGTACTTC; CDR3aa: CASSPGQGTNIQYF
v_gene: TRBV5-1; d_gene: .; j_gene: TRBJ2-7; abundance: once; CDR3nt: TGCGCCAGCAGCTTGATAAGTAGTACGGCCTACGAGCAGTACTTC; CDR3aa: CASSLISSTAYEQYF
v_gene: TRBV6-5; d_gene: .; j_gene: TRBJ1-1; abundance: .; CDR3nt: TGTGCCAGCAGTTACTCCAGGGGCGTGGACACTGAAGCTTTCTTT; CDR3aa: CASSYSRGVDTEAFF
v_gene: TRBV9; d_gene: .; j_gene: TRBJ2-1; abundance: .; CDR3nt: TGTGCCAGCAGCGCGGACTTTCGGGAGCAGTTCTTC; CDR3aa: CASSADFREQFF
v_gene: TRBV10-2; d_gene: TRBD2; j_gene: TRBJ2-4; abundance: .; CDR3nt: TGCGCCAGCAGTGGGCGGGGGGGAATCAAAAACATTCAGTACTTC; CDR3aa: CASSGRGGIKNIQYF
v_gene: TRBV11-3; d_gene: TRBD1; j_gene: TRBJ1-1; abundance: few; CDR3nt: TGTGCCAGCAGCTTGGGGACAGGCAAAGCTTTCTTT; CDR3aa: CASSLGTGKAFF
v_gene: TRBV9; d_gene: .; j_gene: TRBJ2-5; abundance: .; CDR3nt: TGTGCCAGCAGCGTAGCTGTGACAGGACAAGAGACCCAGTACTTC; CDR3aa: CASSVAVTGQETQYF
v_gene: TRBV5-6; d_gene: TRBD1; j_gene: TRBJ1-6; abundance: .; CDR3nt: TGTGCCAGCAGCTTGGAGGTGGGACAGTATAATTCACCCCTCCACTTT; CDR3aa: CASSLEVGQYNSPLHF
v_gene: TRBV27; d_gene: TRBD1; j_gene: TRBJ1-1; abundance: .; CDR3nt: TGTGCCAGCAGTTCCCCGGGACAGGGCGGGTACACTGAAGCTTTCTTT; CDR3aa: CASSSPGQGGYTEAFF
v_gene: TRBV7-3; d_gene: .; j_gene: TRBJ2-3; abundance: few; CDR3nt: TGTGCCAGCAGCTTAACTCGCACAGGGCGCACAGATACGCAGTATTTT; CDR3aa: CASSLTRTGRTDTQYF
v_gene: TRBV7-9; d_gene: .; j_gene: TRBJ1-1; abundance: .; CDR3nt: TGTGCCAGCAGCCCACAGGATGGGGGGGGAACTTTCTTT; CDR3aa: CASSPQDGGGTFF
v_gene: TRBV5-1; d_gene: TRBD1; j_gene: TRBJ2-5; abundance: .; CDR3nt: TGCGCCAGCAGCTTGAACCGGGACAGGGGATTCCAAGAGACCCAGTACTTC; CDR3aa: CASSLNRDRGFQETQYF
v_gene: TRBV7-9; d_gene: .; j_gene: TRBJ1-2; abundance: .; CDR3nt: TGTGCCAGCAGCTTAGTTAGCAGTGCGGGCTACACCTTC; CDR3aa: CASSLVSSAGYTF
v_gene: TRBV11-2; d_gene: TRBD2; j_gene: TRBJ2-3; abundance: .; CDR3nt: TGTGCCAGCAGCTTTAAGGCAGCGGGGGCCCGAGCATACACAGATACGCAGTATTTT; CDR3aa: CASSFKAAGARAYTDTQYF
v_gene: TRBV6-5; d_gene: .; j_gene: TRBJ2-7; abundance: few; CDR3nt: TGTGCCAGCAGACAGTCCTTCTACGAGCAGTACTTC; CDR3aa: CASRQSFYEQYF
v_gene: TRBV15; d_gene: TRBD1; j_gene: TRBJ2-5; abundance: .; CDR3nt: TGTGCCACCAGCAGAGATGAGACAGGGGCAGCTTCACAGTACTTC; CDR3aa: CATSRDETGAASQYF
v_gene: TRBV5-4; d_gene: TRBD1; j_gene: TRBJ2-3; abundance: .; CDR3nt: TGTGCCAGCAGCAGGGACAGGGGAATCACAGATACGCAGTATTTT; CDR3aa: CASSRDRGITDTQYF
v_gene: TRBV7-9; d_gene: .; j_gene: TRBJ2-6; abundance: .; CDR3nt: TGTGCCAGCAGCCTCCCCTCTGGGGCCAACGTCCTGACTTTC; CDR3aa: CASSLPSGANVLTF
v_gene: TRBV5-1; d_gene: .; j_gene: TRBJ2-7; abundance: .; CDR3nt: TGCGCCAGCAGCTTGGTGGCAGGGGCATCCTACGAGCAGTACTTC; CDR3aa: CASSLVAGASYEQYF
v_gene: TRBV7-3; d_gene: TRBD1; j_gene: TRBJ2-1; abundance: .; CDR3nt: TGTGCCAGCAGCGAACACAGGGGGCAGGCCTACAATGAGCAGTTCTTC; CDR3aa: CASSEHRGQAYNEQFF
v_gene: TRBV6-6; d_gene: TRBD2; j_gene: TRBJ2-1; abundance: .; CDR3nt: TGTGCCAGCAGCGACTCTAGCGGGAGGGCCCCTGAGCAGTTCTTC; CDR3aa: CASSDSSGRAPEQFF
v_gene: TRBV5-8; d_gene: .; j_gene: TRBJ1-3; abundance: .; CDR3nt: TGTGCCAGCAGCTTCCGGGGGGGAAACACCATATATTTT; CDR3aa: CASSFRGGNTIYF
v_gene: TRBV15; d_gene: .; j_gene: TRBJ1-4; abundance: few; CDR3nt: TGTGCCACCGGGGGGGGTCGCGAAAAACTGTTTTTT; CDR3aa: CATGGGREKLFF
v_gene: TRBV9; d_gene: TRBD2; j_gene: TRBJ2-3; abundance: .; CDR3nt: TGTGCCAGCAGCGTGGAGTTCTCATCGAGCGGGAGGGGTCCAGATACGCAGTATTTT; CDR3aa: CASSVEFSSSGRGPDTQYF
v_gene: TRBV29-1; d_gene: .; j_gene: TRBJ2-7; abundance: .; CDR3nt: TGCAGCGTTGAAGATCGGTTTAAGGGCGGGGACGAGCAGTACTTC; CDR3aa: CSVEDRFKGGDEQYF
v_gene: TRBV19; d_gene: TRBD1; j_gene: TRBJ2-7; abundance: once; CDR3nt: TGTGCCAGTAGCCAACATCGATTAGGGACAGGGAATGGCTACTCCTACGAGCAGTACTTC; CDR3aa: CASSQHRLGTGNGYSYEQYF
v_gene: TRBV27; d_gene: .; j_gene: TRBJ1-4; abundance: few; CDR3nt: TGTGCCAGCAGCCCTTTTCTGGACAGAGATGAAAAACTGTTTTTT; CDR3aa: CASSPFLDRDEKLFF
v_gene: TRBV10-3; d_gene: TRBD1; j_gene: TRBJ2-5; abundance: once; CDR3nt: TGTGCCATCAGGGGGACAGGCGCCCGAGAGACCCAGTACTTC; CDR3aa: CAIRGTGARETQYF